One TCR beta chain is described in this entry. Its cognate antigen is unknown. This entry is derived from a study of siplizumab effects on memory and regulatory T cells. Study results and limitations: Controls had approximately 25% Treg-derived mappable alloreactive CD4+ clones on average, versus around 71% with siplizumab. There was no confirmation of the suppressive function of proliferating Tregs from siplizumab cultures.

Each sample contributed about 10^5 TCR templates to the assay. The protocol was immunoSEQ multiplex PCR, while the TCRdb copy is restricted to in-frame clones and leaves out a portion. This sample has 100,000 or so clones, with 92% found just once. Trimming took off 3 bases at V and 5 bases at J, with 14 bases between the two ends. This CDR3 comprises 14 residues. Germline CDR1 MNHEY, CDR2 SMNVEV (reference sequence). The source is a human donor in good health. The chain carries TRBV27 and TRBJ2-7; a possible D gene is TRBD2 (5 bases). Source material: CD4+ T cells sorted from blood. CDR3 nucleotide sequence: TGTGCCAGCAGTTTGGTCGGGAAAATCAACGAGCAGTACTTC. Protein: CASSLVGKINEQYF.